The source of this T cell receptor beta chain is a study of blood T cell repertoires in COVID-19. CDR3 length equals 14 residues. Germline V gene data show CDR1 as SEHNR and CDR2 as FQNEAQ (reference sequence). V gave up 3 bases and J gave up 8 bases; unmatched junction bases: 6. Clones were sequenced by immunoSEQ multiplex PCR, and TCRdb holds only the in-frame ones, with some missing. This sample has tens of thousands of clones, with roughly nine tenths found just once. The chain carries TRBV7-9 and TRBJ1-4; 7 bases fit TRBD1. The TCR originated in a man aged 40-49 years with COVID-19, enrolled during active disease. Sequenced material: peripheral blood. The CDR3 region is CASSFTGEDEKLFF. In nucleotides, the CDR3 is TGTGCCAGCAGCTTTACAGGGGAGGACGAAAAACTGTTTTTT. The full variable domain, its missing parts supplied by reference TRBV7-9 and TRBJ1-4, is DTGVSQNPRHKITKRGQNVTFRCDPISEHNRLYWYRQTLGQGPEFLTYFQNEAQLEKSRLLSDRFSAERPKGSFSTLEIQRTEQGDSAMYLCASSFTGEDEKLFFGSGTQLSVL.